This T cell receptor beta chain originates from a study of T cell responses to AZD1222 COVID-19 vaccine. Study-level results: Seropositive AZD1222 recipients at baseline numbered only five or six. Mostly white British, mostly female donors; authors suggested clonal diversity may be underestimated. Close to half of all spike-specific TCRs reportedly target regions of the variants that are unmutated.

Clones were sequenced by immunoSEQ multiplex PCR, and TCRdb holds only the in-frame ones, with some missing. The sample holds approximately 120,000 clones, nearly 90% seen once. Turning to this clone: Its specificity is not known.

Trimming left V 0 bases short and J 5 bases short, with 19 bases between. CDR1 is MNHEY and CDR2 is SMNVEV in the germline V gene (reference sequence). CDR3 length: 17 residues. The chain carries TRBV27 and TRBJ2-5; weak D call: TRBD2 (5 bases). This TCR derives from an adult in good health. The sequencing used peripheral blood, collected on day 0 of MenACWY control vaccination. The CDR3 protein is CASSLSSQFREDETQYF. For the CDR3, the DNA is TGTGCCAGCAGTTTATCGAGTCAGTTTCGGGAAGATGAGACCCAGTACTTC.